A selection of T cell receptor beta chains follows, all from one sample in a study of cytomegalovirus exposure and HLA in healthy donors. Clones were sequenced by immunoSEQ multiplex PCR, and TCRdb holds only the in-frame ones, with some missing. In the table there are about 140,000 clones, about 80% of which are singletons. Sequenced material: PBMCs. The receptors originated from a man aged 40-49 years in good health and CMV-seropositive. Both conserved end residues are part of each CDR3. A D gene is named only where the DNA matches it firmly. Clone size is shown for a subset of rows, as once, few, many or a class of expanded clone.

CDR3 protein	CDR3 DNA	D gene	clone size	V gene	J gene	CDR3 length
CASSPPVRGKETQYF	TGTGCCAGCTCACCACCGGTAAGGGGTAAAGAGACCCAGTACTTC	-	-	TRBV18	TRBJ2-5	15
CASSRDRGYGYTF	TGTGCCAGCAGCAGGGACAGGGGGTATGGCTACACCTTC	TRBD1	-	TRBV25-1	TRBJ1-2	13
CASTKGARGGYTF	TGTGCCAGCACCAAGGGCGCTCGGGGTGGCTACACCTTC	-	-	TRBV6-6	TRBJ1-2	13
CASSIQGFDGYTF	TGTGCCAGCAGCATTCAGGGTTTCGATGGCTACACCTTC	-	-	TRBV11-1	TRBJ1-2	13
CSVEDLAGGYEQYF	TGCAGCGTTGAAGATCTAGCGGGAGGCTACGAGCAGTACTTC	TRBD2	-	TRBV29-1	TRBJ2-7	14
CASSLVSGGSTDTQYF	TGTGCCAGCAGCTTGGTTTCAGGGGGGAGCACAGATACGCAGTATTTT	-	-	TRBV5-4	TRBJ2-3	16
CASSRQGVVYTIYF	TGTGCCAGCTCTCGACAGGGGGTTGTATACACCATATATTTT	TRBD1	few	TRBV6-1	TRBJ1-3	14
CASSFPDYRVGANEQYF	TGTGCCAGCAGTTTTCCCGATTACAGGGTAGGGGCGAACGAGCAGTACTTC	-	once	TRBV28	TRBJ2-7	17
CASSLRLAGYKDEQFF	TGTGCCAGCAGCTTAAGGCTAGCGGGGTATAAGGATGAGCAGTTCTTC	TRBD2	-	TRBV5-4	TRBJ2-1	16
CASSTVNTEAFF	TGTGCCAGCTCGACAGTAAACACTGAAGCTTTCTTT	-	-	TRBV6-6	TRBJ1-1	12
CASSLGGEQYF	TGTGCCAGCAGCCTGGGGGGCGAGCAGTACTTC	-	-	TRBV5-4	TRBJ2-7	11
CASSRGGFQPQHF	TGTGCCAGCAGCCGCGGGGGGTTTCAGCCCCAGCATTTT	-	-	TRBV7-8	TRBJ1-5	13
CASSPLAGQADTQYF	TGTGCCAGCAGCCCCTTGGCGGGCCAGGCAGATACGCAGTATTTT	-	-	TRBV7-8	TRBJ2-3	15
CASSPGQGKQFF	TGTGCCAGCTCACCCGGACAGGGAAAGCAGTTCTTC	TRBD1	once	TRBV18	TRBJ2-1	12
CASSLAQAGLYEQYF	TGTGCCAGCAGCTTAGCGCAAGCGGGACTGTACGAGCAGTACTTC	TRBD2	-	TRBV7-9	TRBJ2-7	15
CAAHQGFTYEQYF	TGTGCCGCCCACCAGGGGTTTACCTACGAGCAGTACTTC	-	few	TRBV10-3	TRBJ2-7	13
CASSLGSGLTYEQYF	TGTGCCAGCAGCTTGGGGAGCGGCCTCACCTACGAGCAGTACTTC	-	-	TRBV5-4	TRBJ2-7	15
CASSWDRDRDYEQYF	TGTGCCAGCAGTTGGGACCGGGACAGGGACTACGAGCAGTACTTC	TRBD1	once	TRBV6-5	TRBJ2-7	15
CAIARGYGGELFF	TGTGCCATCGCCCGGGGGTACGGCGGGGAGCTGTTTTTT	-	-	TRBV11-1	TRBJ2-2	13
CASSVYRGRRNQPQHF	TGTGCCAGCAGTGTCTACAGGGGAAGGCGTAATCAGCCCCAGCATTTT	TRBD1	-	TRBV6-4	TRBJ1-5	16
CAISEEAGGTEAFF	TGTGCCATCAGTGAGGAAGCAGGGGGCACTGAAGCTTTCTTT	TRBD1	-	TRBV10-3	TRBJ1-1	14
CASSLEETGARGYTF	TGTGCCAGCAGCTTAGAGGAGACAGGGGCGCGTGGCTACACCTTC	TRBD1	-	TRBV7-8	TRBJ1-2	15
CASSVLTSGPDTQYF	TGTGCCAGCAGCGTACTCACTAGCGGCCCCGATACGCAGTATTTT	TRBD2	few	TRBV9	TRBJ2-3	15
CASSSGDSIIRGDGYTF	TGTGCCAGCAGCTCGGGGGACAGTATAATTAGGGGGGATGGCTACACCTTC	TRBD1	-	TRBV5-5	TRBJ1-2	17
CASSILSGLDQPQHF	TGTGCCAGTAGTATACTCTCAGGGCTTGATCAGCCCCAGCATTTT	-	-	TRBV19	TRBJ1-5	15
CAITRGEGSGELFF	TGTGCCATCACCCGCGGGGAGGGCTCCGGGGAGCTGTTTTTT	TRBD2	once	TRBV10-3	TRBJ2-2	14
CASSFTSGSTDTQYF	TGTGCCAGCAGCTTCACTAGCGGGAGCACAGATACGCAGTATTTT	TRBD2	-	TRBV5-4	TRBJ2-3	15
CASSIRTSGYEQYF	TGTGCCAGTAGTATACGGACTAGCGGCTACGAGCAGTACTTC	TRBD2	-	TRBV19	TRBJ2-7	14